These 21 T cell receptor beta chains share one sample of origin, sequenced in a study of shared clonotypes between healthy human individuals. Sequencing used immunoSEQ multiplex PCR; TCRdb keeps in-frame clones, though not all of them. The table has about 480,000 clones, more than 65% seen once. Specimen: PBMCs. The receptor set was obtained from a woman aged 40 to 50 in good health. Some clones in this sample may be carry-over from other donors' samples.

This clone was seen only once. The gene calls are TRBV9 and TRBJ2-7; maybe TRBD2 (5 bases). CDR3 length equals 14 residues. V was cut by 3 bases and J by 2 bases, with 12 bases left in between. Per germline, CDR1 SGDLS and CDR2 YYNGEE. CDR3 protein: CASSAGLITYEQYF. DNA of the CDR3: TGTGCCAGCAGCGCCGGACTGATTACCTACGAGCAGTACTTC.

The V call is TRBV7-9, the J call TRBJ2-4, with a possible D match to TRBD1 (6 bases). V was trimmed by 3 bases and J by 0 bases, leaving 15 bases between them. The CDR3 runs to 17 residues. CDR1 and CDR2 from the germline V gene are SEHNR and FQNEAQ (reference sequence). The CDR3 DNA reads TGTGCCAGCAGCTTGCCACTCGGACAGCTAGCCAAAAACATTCAGTACTTC. Protein: CASSLPLGQLAKNIQYF. Full variable domain (remainder filled in from reference TRBV7-9 and TRBJ2-4): DTGVSQNPRHKITKRGQNVTFRCDPISEHNRLYWYRQTLGQGPEFLTYFQNEAQLEKSRLLSDRFSAERPKGSFSTLEIQRTEQGDSAMYLCASSLPLGQLAKNIQYFGAGTRLSVL.

The chain is built from TRBV5-8 and TRBJ2-7, with 7 bases fitting TRBD1. The V segment lost 2 bases and the J segment 1 base; nucleotides outside the gene matches: 12. Germline V gene data show CDR1 as SGHTS and CDR2 as YDEGEE. This CDR3 contains 17 residues. As DNA, the CDR3 is TGTGCCAGCAGCTTCAACCGTGGGACAGAGACTTCCTACGAGCAGTACTTC. Translated: CASSFNRGTETSYEQYF.

This chain connects TRBV5-6 to TRBJ1-2, with D unclear. This CDR3 comprises 17 residues. V lost 4 bases to trimming and J lost 5 bases, with 24 bases between them. The germline CDR1 and CDR2 sequences are SGHDT and YYEEEE. The CDR3 sequence: CASSKETRTTSRYGYTF. For the CDR3, the DNA is TGTGCCAGCAGCAAAGAAACCAGGACGACGTCGAGATATGGCTACACCTTC.

The chain has TRBV4-1 and TRBJ2-1; 7 nucleotides agree with TRBD2. The CDR3 loop spans 17 amino acids. The V segment lost 3 bases and the J segment 2 bases; nucleotides outside the gene matches: 10. Looked up from germline, CDR1 is MGHRA and CDR2 is YSYEKL. CDR3 nucleotide sequence: TGCGCCAGCAGCCAGGAACGAGAGCGGGAAGCCTACAATGAGCAGTTCTTC. It yields the protein CASSQEREREAYNEQFF.

The chain has TRBV5-4 and TRBJ1-1; D not resolved. Looked up from germline, CDR1 is SGHNT and CDR2 is YYREEE (reference sequence). Trimming shortened V by 0 bases and J by 1 base, and 7 bases separated the two germline ends. The CDR3 spans 14 residues. The CDR3 sequence is CASSLVGGNTEAFF. The CDR3 bases are TGTGCCAGCAGCTTGGTTGGCGGGAACACTGAAGCTTTCTTT.

On this clone itself: A read error may account for a junction end that differs from germline. CDR3 residues: CSVQVFGDIFF. Here the CDR3 DNA reads TGCAGCGTTCAGGTATTCGGGGACATCTTCTTC. The chain links TRBV29-1 to TRBJ2-7, with D possibly matching TRBD1 (6 bases). The CDR3 has 11 residues. Germline CDR1 and CDR2: SQVTM and ANQGSEA.

This sequence joins TRBV7-3 and TRBJ2-1, with 8 bases identical to TRBD2. V lost 2 bases and J lost 0; bases outside the gene matches: 9. There are 18 residues in the CDR3. CDR1 and CDR2 (germline): SGHTA, FQGTGA. In DNA, the CDR3 is TGTGCCAGCAGCTTACGGGGTAGCGGGAAGAGCTCCTACAATGAGCAGTTCTTC. Translated, it gives CASSLRGSGKSSYNEQFF.

The chain has TRBV7-3 and TRBJ2-1; D unclear. The germline V gene encodes CDR1 SGHTA and CDR2 FQGTGA. V was pared by 5 bases and J by 3 bases, with 17 bases between. CDR3 length: 16 residues. CDR3 residues: CASSPSDDKNYNEQFF. The CDR3 bases are TGTGCCAGCAGCCCCTCGGACGACAAGAACTACAATGAGCAGTTCTTC.

This chain uses TRBV5-1 with TRBJ2-7, with TRBD2 matching over 14 bases. V lost 4 bases, J lost 2 bases, and 2 bases stayed unmatched. This CDR3 region has 15 residues. Germline CDR1 reads SGHRS; CDR2 reads YFSETQ. CDR3 amino acids: CASSTTSGRAYEQYF. Here the CDR3 DNA reads TGCGCCAGCAGCACGACTAGCGGGAGGGCCTACGAGCAGTACTTC.

The V and J genes are TRBV5-8 and TRBJ1-4; unclear D gene. This CDR3 is built from 13 residues. Germline V gene lookup returns CDR1 SGHTS and CDR2 YDEGEE. The V and J ends lost 5 bases and 4 bases respectively, with 9 bases between them. CDR3 in DNA: TGTGCCAGCAGAAGAAACTTTAATGAAAAACTGTTTTTT. Translating it yields CASRRNFNEKLFF.

This clone has just one count. The rearrangement links TRBV19 to TRBJ2-1; 14 nucleotides line up with TRBD2. CDR1 is LNHDA and CDR2 is SQIVND in the germline V gene (reference sequence). The CDR3 consists of 16 residues. Trimming removed 3 bases from V and 4 bases from J; junction bases left unmatched: 2. CDR3 sequence (DNA): TGTGCCAGTAGTATCGGGACTAGCGGGGGTTACAATGAGCAGTTCTTC. It yields the protein CASSIGTSGGYNEQFF. Filled out from reference TRBV19 and TRBJ2-1, the complete variable domain reads DGGITQSPKYLFRKEGQNVTLSCEQNLNHDAMYWYRQDPGQGLRLIYYSQIVNDFQKGDIAEGYSVSREKKESFPLTVTSAQKNPTAFYLCASSIGTSGGYNEQFFGPGTRLTVL.

This clone was seen only once. V and J are TRBV5-8 and TRBJ2-3, with D unclear. This CDR3 has 14 residues. The germline V gene encodes CDR1 SGHTS and CDR2 YDEGEE. V lost 4 bases, J lost 4 bases, and 13 bases lay in between. CDR3 nucleotides: TGTGCCAGCAGCCGGATGACATGGGCAGATACGCAGTATTTT. Translated, it gives CASSRMTWADTQYF.

The chain is built from TRBV28 and TRBJ1-3; 8 bases fit TRBD1. With V trimmed by 7 bases and J by 4 bases, 12 bases remained unmatched. Germline V CDR1 and CDR2: MDHEN, SYDVKM. This CDR3 has 16 residues. The CDR3 protein is CASMVAGGVRGNTIYF. The CDR3 bases are TGTGCCAGCATGGTGGCAGGGGGCGTTAGGGGAAACACCATATATTTT.

The chain carries TRBV7-3 and TRBJ1-1; a weak D match, TRBD1 (6 bases). Germline CDR1 SGHTA, CDR2 FQGTGA. The CDR3 runs to 14 residues. V was pared by 4 bases and J by 1 base, with 10 bases between. The CDR3 sequence is CASSSQGRNTEAFF. The CDR3 DNA sequence: TGTGCCAGCAGCTCCCAGGGGAGGAACACTGAAGCTTTCTTT.

The J gene is TRBJ2-1, the V gene TRBV7-8; 11 bases match TRBD1. Per the germline V gene, CDR1 is SGHVS and CDR2 is FQNEAQ. The CDR3 is 19 amino acids. The trim removed 1 base at V and 4 bases at J, leaving 12 bases unmatched. The CDR3 DNA reads as TGTGCCAGCAGCTTAGAACAATACACCGGGACAGGGGGGTACAATGAGCAGTTCTTC. Protein sequence: CASSLEQYTGTGGYNEQFF.

This clone was seen only a few times. The rearrangement uses TRBV29-1 and TRBJ2-1; D unclear. V gave up 1 base and J gave up 0 bases, with 7 bases separating them. Germline V gene lookup returns CDR1 SQVTM and CDR2 ANQGSEA. The CDR3 totals 14 residues. The DNA for the CDR3 is TGCAGCGTTGAAGTCTGGGACTCCTACAATGAGCAGTTCTTC. Its translation: CSVEVWDSYNEQFF.

The chain couples TRBV2 to TRBJ2-7; maybe TRBD2 (6 bases). There are 12 residues in the CDR3. Germline assignment: CDR1 SNHLY and CDR2 FYNNEI. Trimming cost V 7 bases and J 0 bases, with 7 bases left between them. The CDR3, as DNA: TGTGCCAGCAACGGGAGCTCCTACGAGCAGTACTTC. The encoded protein is CASNGSSYEQYF.

This clone has a handful of counts. The gene calls are TRBV13 and TRBJ1-2; 12 bases fit TRBD1. Unmatched junction bases numbered 9, after V lost 0 bases and J lost 4 bases. Germline-derived CDR1 and CDR2 are PRHDT and FYEKMQ (reference sequence). The length of the CDR3 is 18 residues. This chain's CDR3 is CASSLGRGQGASSYGYTF. In nucleotides, the CDR3 is TGTGCCAGCAGCTTAGGGAGGGGACAGGGGGCGTCATCCTATGGCTACACCTTC.

This clone appeared once. This chain joins TRBV9 and TRBJ2-1; 16 positions agree with TRBD2. This CDR3 is built from 15 residues. The trim removed 4 bases at V and 9 bases at J, leaving 4 bases unmatched. Germline loops: CDR1 SGDLS, CDR2 YYNGEE. As DNA, the CDR3 is TGTGCCAGCAGCATCGGGACTAGCGGGAGGGGTGAGCAGTTCTTC. Encoded protein: CASSIGTSGRGEQFF. Looking up the rest from reference TRBV9 and TRBJ2-1 gives the full variable domain: DSGVTQTPKHLITATGQRVTLRCSPRSGDLSVYWYQQSLDQGLQFLIQYYNGEERAKGNILERFSAQQFPDLHSELNLSSLELGDSALYFCASSIGTSGRGEQFFGPGTRLTVL.

There are many counts of this clone. Other DNA sequences in the sample encode the same CDR3. This chain joins TRBV9 and TRBJ2-1, with D perhaps given as TRBD1 or TRBD2 (5 bases each). The CDR3 is 13 amino acids. Germline CDR1 reads SGDLS; CDR2 reads YYNGEE. Trimming took 2 bases from V and 2 from J, leaving 5 bases between them. The CDR3 coding sequence is TGTGCCAGCAGCGTGGGGGCCTACAATGAGCAGTTCTTC. This codes for CASSVGAYNEQFF.